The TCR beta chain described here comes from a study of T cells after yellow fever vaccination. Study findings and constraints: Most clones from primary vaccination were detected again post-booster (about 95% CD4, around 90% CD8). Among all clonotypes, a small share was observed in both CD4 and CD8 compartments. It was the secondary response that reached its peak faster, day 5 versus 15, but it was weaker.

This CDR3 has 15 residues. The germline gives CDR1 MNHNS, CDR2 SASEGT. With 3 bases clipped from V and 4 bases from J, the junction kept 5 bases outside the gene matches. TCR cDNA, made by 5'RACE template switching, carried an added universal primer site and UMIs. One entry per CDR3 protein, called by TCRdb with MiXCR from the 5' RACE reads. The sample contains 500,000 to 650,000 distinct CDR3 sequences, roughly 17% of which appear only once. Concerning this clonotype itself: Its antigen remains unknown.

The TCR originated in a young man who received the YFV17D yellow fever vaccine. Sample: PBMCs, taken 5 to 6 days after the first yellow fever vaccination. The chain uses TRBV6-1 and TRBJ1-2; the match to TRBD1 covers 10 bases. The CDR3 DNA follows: TGTGCCAGCAGTGATGACAGGGGGCGAGGCTATGGCTACACCTTC. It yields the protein CASSDDRGRGYGYTF.